The clone carrying this TCR beta chain came up a few times. A second PCR of 7 to 11 cycles used a sample-barcoded 5' primer and a J-beta primer mix. TCRdb used MiXCR to reprocess the 5' RACE reads, holding one entry per CDR3 protein. The table records 1 million to 1.2 million distinct CDR3 sequences, 30% to 40% of them present only once. This record comes from a study of blood T cells in healthy people across ages. The germline gives CDR1 SGHDT, CDR2 YYEEEE. The CDR3 is 15 residues long. V trimming: 2 bases; J trimming: 8 bases; junction bases outside the gene matches: 9. The receptor was derived from a man aged 18 to 30 in good health. The chain combines TRBV5-6 with TRBJ2-3; TRBD2 aligns across 9 bases. Input material: blood. Here the CDR3 DNA reads TGTGCCAGCAGCTTAGGCGGGGGGGCCGAGCGTACGCAGTATTTT. It specifies CASSLGGGAERTQYF.